The rows below give T cell receptor beta chains drawn from one sample of a study of cytomegalovirus exposure and HLA in healthy donors. Some clones are missing from TCRdb's copy, which holds only in-frame ones; the method was immunoSEQ multiplex PCR. The table includes 120,000 to 150,000 clones, 60% to 80% detected once. Source material: PBMCs. The receptors stem from a male donor in good health and CMV-seronegative. CDR3s leave out the opening cysteine and the closing phenylalanine or tryptophan.

v_gene: TRBV4-3; CDR3aa: ASSPRGGLGYGYT
v_gene: TRBV4-3; CDR3aa: ASSQDSLTGGLRGGELF
v_gene: TRBV19; CDR3aa: ASSIILNHGEQY
v_gene: TRBV7-9; CDR3aa: ASSLSSGGTKETQY
v_gene: TRBV6-6; CDR3aa: ASTPWGGKEDTQY
v_gene: TRBV25-1; CDR3aa: ATKVGGGGGEAF
v_gene: TRBV4-2; CDR3aa: ASSPLDRGGSSPLH
v_gene: TRBV6-6; CDR3aa: ASSYPQRGSTDTQY
v_gene: TRBV19; CDR3aa: ASSIPGNTEAF
v_gene: TRBV10-2; CDR3aa: ASSEYTDNRKGYT
v_gene: TRBV28; CDR3aa: ASSWGHEQY
v_gene: TRBV7-3; CDR3aa: ASSLVGGGSFLA
v_gene: TRBV11-2; CDR3aa: ASSLEDNNEQF
v_gene: TRBV11-1; CDR3aa: ASSLEGGGTGELF
v_gene: TRBV20-1; CDR3aa: SATGNTEAF
v_gene: TRBV4-3; CDR3aa: ASSQEDRDTDTQY
v_gene: TRBV10-3; CDR3aa: AIRRGLAGVSYEQY
v_gene: TRBV27; CDR3aa: ASSSTGGANYGYT
v_gene: TRBV27; CDR3aa: ASSPILDNYNEQF
v_gene: TRBV2; CDR3aa: ASRVTGKAF
v_gene: TRBV6-5; CDR3aa: ASSYWRAGRSWEQY
v_gene: TRBV7-9; CDR3aa: ASSSPQAGPPGELF
v_gene: TRBV2; CDR3aa: ASSDRGRGEQF
v_gene: TRBV11-2; CDR3aa: ASSSLGLSYGYT
v_gene: TRBV4-3; CDR3aa: ASSQEYSSGGATDTQY
v_gene: TRBV27; CDR3aa: ASSPRTAGETQY
v_gene: TRBV27; CDR3aa: ASKGANTEAF
v_gene: TRBV28; CDR3aa: ASSLSPDTQY